The sequence of this T cell receptor beta chain was determined in a study of blood T cells in healthy people across ages. Overall study results and limits: It was found that TCR beta diversity correlated strongly with the percentage of naive T cells.

In regard to this clonotype: The antigen remains undetermined.

V lost 6 bases to trimming and J lost 1 base, with 4 bases between them. Germline-derived CDR1 and CDR2 are DFQATT and SNEGSKA (reference sequence). The CDR3 consists of 11 residues. Through a sample-barcoded 5' primer and a J-beta primer mix, a second PCR was run for roughly 7 to 12 cycles. The template-switch adaptor, which had 12 random nucleotides, put a tag on each cDNA molecule. TCRdb used MiXCR to reprocess the 5' RACE reads, holding one entry per CDR3 protein. The top ten clones hold roughly 20% of a sample with about 730,000 distinct CDR3 sequences, 35% to 45% of them seen once. Donor samples were obtained from healthy Caucasian individuals from Russia, aged 6 to 90. Every donor gave roughly 9.6 milliliters of peripheral blood.

The chain couples TRBV20-1 to TRBJ1-5; D not certain. Material for sequencing was blood. The TCR comes from a woman aged 60-75 years in good health. The CDR3 DNA reads as TGCAGTGCAGGGAGCAATCAGCCCCAGCATTTT. Amino acids: CSAGSNQPQHF.